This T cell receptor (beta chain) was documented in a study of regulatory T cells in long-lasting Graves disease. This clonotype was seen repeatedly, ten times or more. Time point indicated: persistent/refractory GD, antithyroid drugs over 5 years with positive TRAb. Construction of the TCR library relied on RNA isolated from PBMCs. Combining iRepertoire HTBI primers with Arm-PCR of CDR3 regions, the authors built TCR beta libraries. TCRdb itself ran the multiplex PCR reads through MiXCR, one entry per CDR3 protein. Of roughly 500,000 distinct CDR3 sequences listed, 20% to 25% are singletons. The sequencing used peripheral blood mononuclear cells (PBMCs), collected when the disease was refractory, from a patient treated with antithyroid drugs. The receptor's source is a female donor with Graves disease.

The DNA for the CDR3 is TGCAGTGCTCTCCGGAGGGGAAACGAGCAGTACTTC. Protein product: CSALRRGNEQYF. V is TRBV20-1 and J is TRBJ2-7; a possible D gene is TRBD2 (6 bases). Between the trimmed V and J ends, which lost 5 bases and 5 bases, there was a span of 13 bases. This CDR3 contains 12 residues. The germline V gene encodes CDR1 DFQATT and CDR2 SNEGSKA (reference sequence).